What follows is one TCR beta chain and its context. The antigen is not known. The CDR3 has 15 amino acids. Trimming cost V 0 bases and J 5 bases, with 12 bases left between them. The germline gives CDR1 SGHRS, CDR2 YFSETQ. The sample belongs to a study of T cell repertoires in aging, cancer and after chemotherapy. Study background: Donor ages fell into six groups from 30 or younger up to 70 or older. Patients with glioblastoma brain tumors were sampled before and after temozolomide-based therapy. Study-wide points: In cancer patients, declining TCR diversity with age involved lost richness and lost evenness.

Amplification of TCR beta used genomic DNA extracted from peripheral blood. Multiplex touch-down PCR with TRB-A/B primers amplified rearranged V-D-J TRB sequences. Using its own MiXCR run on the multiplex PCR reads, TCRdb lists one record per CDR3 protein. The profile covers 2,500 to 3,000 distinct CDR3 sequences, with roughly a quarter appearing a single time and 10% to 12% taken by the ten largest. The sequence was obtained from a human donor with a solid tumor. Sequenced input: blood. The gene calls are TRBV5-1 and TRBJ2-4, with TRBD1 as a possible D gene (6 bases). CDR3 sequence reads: CASSLAPGTQNIQYF. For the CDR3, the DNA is TGCGCCAGCAGCTTGGCCCCCGGGACACAAAACATTCAGTACTTC.